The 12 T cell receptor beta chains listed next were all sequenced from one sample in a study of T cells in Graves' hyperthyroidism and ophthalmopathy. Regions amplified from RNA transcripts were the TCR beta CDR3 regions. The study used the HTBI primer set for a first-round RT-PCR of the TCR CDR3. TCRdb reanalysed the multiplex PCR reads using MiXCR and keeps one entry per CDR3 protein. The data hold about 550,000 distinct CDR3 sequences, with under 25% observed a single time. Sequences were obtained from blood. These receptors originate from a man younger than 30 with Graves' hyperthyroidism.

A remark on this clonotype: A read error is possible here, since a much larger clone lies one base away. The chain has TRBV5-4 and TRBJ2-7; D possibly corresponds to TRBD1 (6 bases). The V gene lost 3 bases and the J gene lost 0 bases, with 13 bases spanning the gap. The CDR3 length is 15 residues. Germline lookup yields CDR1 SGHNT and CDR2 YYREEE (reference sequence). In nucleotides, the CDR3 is TGTGCCAGCAGCTCGGGACACCCAAGCTCCTACGAGCAGTACTTC. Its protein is CASSSGHPSSYEQYF.

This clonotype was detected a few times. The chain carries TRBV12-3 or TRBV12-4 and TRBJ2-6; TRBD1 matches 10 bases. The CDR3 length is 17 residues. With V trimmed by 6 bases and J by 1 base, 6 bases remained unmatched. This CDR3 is CASSPGQGVSGANVLTF. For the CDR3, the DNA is TGTGCCAGCAGCCCCGGACAGGGGGTATCTGGGGCCAACGTCCTGACTTTC.

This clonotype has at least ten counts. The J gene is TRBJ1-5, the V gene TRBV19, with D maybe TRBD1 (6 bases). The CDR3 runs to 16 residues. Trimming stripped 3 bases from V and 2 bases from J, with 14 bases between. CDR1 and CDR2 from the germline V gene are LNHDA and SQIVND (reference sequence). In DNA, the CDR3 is TGTGCCAGTAGTATTTGGCAGGGGCAAGGCAATCAGCCCCAGCATTTT. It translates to CASSIWQGQGNQPQHF.

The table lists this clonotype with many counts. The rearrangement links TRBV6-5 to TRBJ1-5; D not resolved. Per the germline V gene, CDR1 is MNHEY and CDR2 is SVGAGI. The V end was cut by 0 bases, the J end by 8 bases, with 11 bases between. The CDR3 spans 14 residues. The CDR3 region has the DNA TGTGCCAGCAGTTACTCCGGTGCGGGCAAGCCCCAGCATTTT. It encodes CASSYSGAGKPQHF.

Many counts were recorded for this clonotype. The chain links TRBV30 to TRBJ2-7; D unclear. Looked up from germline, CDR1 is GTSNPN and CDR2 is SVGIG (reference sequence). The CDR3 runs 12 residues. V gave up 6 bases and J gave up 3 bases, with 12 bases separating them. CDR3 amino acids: CACTLENYEQYF. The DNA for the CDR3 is TGTGCCTGCACACTGGAAAACTACGAGCAGTACTTC.

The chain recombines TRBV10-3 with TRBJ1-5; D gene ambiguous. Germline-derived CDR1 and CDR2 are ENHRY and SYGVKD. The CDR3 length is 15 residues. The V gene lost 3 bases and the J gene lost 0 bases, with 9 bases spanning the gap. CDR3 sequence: CAISDGSGSNQPQHF. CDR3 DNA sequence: TGTGCCATCAGTGACGGGAGCGGTAGCAATCAGCCCCAGCATTTT.

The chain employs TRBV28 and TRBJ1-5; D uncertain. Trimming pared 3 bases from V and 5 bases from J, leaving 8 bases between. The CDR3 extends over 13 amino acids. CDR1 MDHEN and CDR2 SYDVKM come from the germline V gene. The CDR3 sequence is CASSLIRDQPQHF. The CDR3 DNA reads TGTGCCAGCAGTTTGATAAGGGATCAGCCCCAGCATTTT. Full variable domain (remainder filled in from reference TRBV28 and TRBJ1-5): DVKVTQSSRYLVKRTGEKVFLECVQDMDHENMFWYRQDPGLGLRLIYFSYDVKMKEKGDIPEGYSVSREKKERFSLILESASTNQTSMYLCASSLIRDQPQHFGDGTRLSIL.

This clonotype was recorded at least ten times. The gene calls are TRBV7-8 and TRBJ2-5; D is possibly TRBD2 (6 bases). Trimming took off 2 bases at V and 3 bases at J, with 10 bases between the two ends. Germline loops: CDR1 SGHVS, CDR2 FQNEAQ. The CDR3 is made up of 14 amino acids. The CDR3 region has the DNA TGTGCCAGCAGCTTACTAGGCGGGGAAGAGACCCAGTACTTC. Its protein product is CASSLLGGEETQYF.

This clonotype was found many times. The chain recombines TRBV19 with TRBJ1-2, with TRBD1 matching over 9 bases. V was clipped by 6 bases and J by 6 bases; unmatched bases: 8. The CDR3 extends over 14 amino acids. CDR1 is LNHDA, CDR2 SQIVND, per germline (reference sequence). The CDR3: CASSPGTGTDGYTF. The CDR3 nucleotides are TGTGCCAGTAGCCCCGGGACAGGGACGGATGGCTACACCTTC.

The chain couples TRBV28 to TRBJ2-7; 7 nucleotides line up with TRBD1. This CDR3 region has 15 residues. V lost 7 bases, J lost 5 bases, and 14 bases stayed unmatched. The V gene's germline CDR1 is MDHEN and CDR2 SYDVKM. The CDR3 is CASNPYRGVIHEQYF. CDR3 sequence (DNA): TGTGCCAGCAATCCCTACAGGGGCGTTATCCACGAGCAGTACTTC.

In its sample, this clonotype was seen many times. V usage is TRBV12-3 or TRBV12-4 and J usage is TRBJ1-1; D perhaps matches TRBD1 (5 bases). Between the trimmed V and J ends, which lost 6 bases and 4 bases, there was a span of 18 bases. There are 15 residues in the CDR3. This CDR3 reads CASSPWEGPGTEAFF. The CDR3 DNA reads TGTGCCAGCAGCCCATGGGAGGGGCCGGGCACTGAAGCTTTCTTT.

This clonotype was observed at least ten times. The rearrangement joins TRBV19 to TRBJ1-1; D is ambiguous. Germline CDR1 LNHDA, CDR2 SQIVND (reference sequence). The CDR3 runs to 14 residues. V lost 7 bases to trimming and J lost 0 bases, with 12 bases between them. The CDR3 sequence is CASIKGNMNTEAFF. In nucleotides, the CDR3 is TGTGCCAGTATTAAAGGGAACATGAACACTGAAGCTTTCTTT.